Sequencing of this TCR beta chain was carried out in a study of preoperative IRX-2 immunotherapy in early breast cancer. Described treatment: preoperative locoregional IRX-2 cytokine immunotherapy. Patients received preoperative, locoregional IRX-2 cytokine immunotherapy in a phase Ib study. The assay was immunoSEQ multiplex PCR, and TCRdb's table has in-frame clones only and misses some. This table has over 9,500 clones, roughly 76% appearing once. This CDR3 is 15 amino acids long. V lost 3 bases and J 2 bases, leaving 12 bases between the germline ends. Looked up from germline, CDR1 is LNHNV and CDR2 is YYDKDF (reference sequence).

The V and J genes are TRBV15 and TRBJ2-3; TRBD2 might be the D (6 bases). This specimen consisted of lymph node tissue, obtained before IRX-2 immunotherapy. The TCR was taken from a human donor with breast cancer. CDR3 DNA sequence: TGTGCCACCAGCAGGACTAGAACCCTCACAGATACGCAGTATTTT. Its translation is CATSRTRTLTDTQYF.